This TCR beta chain was identified in a study of early T cells in non-severe SARS-CoV-2 infection. TCRdb re-called the 5' RACE reads with MiXCR, one entry per CDR3 protein. Of about 62,000 distinct CDR3 sequences in the sample, almost 9.5% were seen once. This clonotype was picked up a small number of times. The CDR3 is 13 residues long. V gave up 6 bases and J gave up 6 bases, with 13 bases separating them. Germline V CDR1 and CDR2: ENHRY, SYGVKD. The chain recombines TRBV10-3 with TRBJ2-3, with D maybe TRBD2 (6 bases). Material: whole blood. The sequence derives from an adult who was a healthcare worker with PCR-confirmed SARS-CoV-2 infection or an uninfected control (not recorded which). DNA for the CDR3: TGTGCCATCAGGGAGAGGGAGGTGGATACGCAGTATTTT. Its protein is CAIREREVDTQYF.